Given below is one TCR beta chain in context. What it binds is unknown. This entry comes from a study of T cell responses to AZD1222 COVID-19 vaccine. General study results and limits: Dominant at 160-218 and 743-854, vaccine-associated CD4 TCRs also spanned spike.

Trimming stripped 2 bases from V and 3 bases from J, with 13 bases between. Germline loops: CDR1 MNHNS, CDR2 SASEGT. The CDR3 length is 15 residues. Assay used: immunoSEQ multiplex PCR; TCRdb lists only in-frame clones, some missing. The data hold about 190,000 clones, with more than 80% observed a single time. The chain joins TRBV6-1 to TRBJ1-1; D possibly corresponds to TRBD1 (6 bases). The TCR originated in an adult in good health. The specimen was peripheral blood, collected on day 0 of AZD1222 vaccination. The DNA of the CDR3 is TGTGCCAGCAGTGAATGGGGGGCGGTTGACACTGAAGCTTTCTTT. This sequence encodes CASSEWGAVDTEAFF.